This T cell receptor (beta chain) was recovered during a study of blood T cells in healthy people across ages. Then a second PCR, running about 7 to 11 cycles, was carried out with a sample-barcoded 5' primer and a J-beta primer mix. One entry per CDR3 protein, called by TCRdb with MiXCR from the 5' RACE reads. The profile shows more than 1,000,000 distinct CDR3 sequences, approximately 25% of them singletons. This CDR3 contains 14 residues. This clonotype turned up a few times. Separately, the same data were catalogued under a study of T cells of mothers and their children. That publication notes: Maternal samples each gave over 9 million TCR beta CDR3 reads, and child samples about 3 million each. No T cell clones of persistent microchimeric origin were detected.

The receptor was derived from a girl aged 2-10 years in good health. J is TRBJ2-5 and V is TRBV12-3 or TRBV12-4, with D uncertain. The J call may be in error: the DNA end matches TRBJ2-7 better. The specimen sequenced was blood. DNA for the CDR3: TGTGCCAGCAGGACGGACGATAGCTCCTACGAGCAGTACTTC. It encodes CASRTDDSSYEQYF.